The clone carrying this TCR beta chain is a singleton in its sample. Its matching antigen is unknown. The sample comes from a study of T cell responses to AZD1222 COVID-19 vaccine. Libraries were prepared by immunoSEQ multiplex PCR; TCRdb keeps only in-frame clonotypes and omits some of them. The sample includes approximately 140,000 clones, 90% to 95% seen only once; the top ten take about 3.8%. Germline assignment: CDR1 LNHDA and CDR2 SQIVND (reference sequence). V was pared by 7 bases and J by 0 bases, with 6 bases of the junction left unmatched. CDR3 length: 15 amino acids. Study-wide results and limits: Donors in the cohort were predominantly white British and more often female, and clonal diversity was possibly underestimated.

The origin of this receptor is an adult who received the AZD1222 COVID-19 vaccine. Here the sequenced sample was peripheral blood, taken 28 days after the second AZD1222 dose. The chain joins TRBV19 to TRBJ2-3, with 8 bases fitting TRBD1. CDR3 in amino acids: CASKNRGESTDTQYF. The CDR3 nucleotides read TGTGCCAGTAAGAACAGGGGGGAGAGCACAGATACGCAGTATTTT.